This passage covers 17 T cell receptor beta chains from one sample sequenced in a study of blood T cell repertoires in COVID-19. Generated by immunoSEQ multiplex PCR, the TCRdb table keeps only in-frame clones and is missing some. The profile shows 25,000 to 30,000 clones, 85% to 90% of them singletons. Specimen: peripheral blood. These receptors were taken from a human donor in a cohort sampled during active COVID-19.

The chain links TRBV6-5 to TRBJ2-2, with D tentatively TRBD2 (5 bases). V was pared by 2 bases and J by 3 bases, with 10 bases between. The germline V gene encodes CDR1 MNHEY and CDR2 SVGAGI. The CDR3 spans 15 residues. In DNA form, the CDR3 reads TGTGCCAGCAGTTACCCCCGGGGTTACACCGGGGAGCTGTTTTTT. It is translated as CASSYPRGYTGELFF.

The chain couples TRBV3-1 (or the pseudogene TRBV3-2) to TRBJ2-1; perhaps TRBD2 as D (7 bases). Trimming shortened V by 1 base and J by 9 bases, and 16 bases separated the two germline ends. The germline V gene has CDR1 LGHDT and CDR2 YNNKEL (reference sequence). This CDR3 is 15 amino acids long. CDR3 DNA sequence: TGTGCCAGCAGCCAAGGGCGGGGGCCAGAGGCTGAGCAGTTCTTC. Translation gives CASSQGRGPEAEQFF.

CDR3 DNA: TGCGCCAGCAGCCAATCGAGGGTGGACCGCTCTGGAAACACCATATATTTT. Its protein product is CASSQSRVDRSGNTIYF. The chain couples TRBV4-3 to TRBJ1-3; D is undetermined. The length of the CDR3 is 17 residues. Germline V CDR1 and CDR2: LGHNA, YSLEER. Trimming stripped 2 bases from V and 0 bases from J, with 14 bases between.

The chain recombines TRBV21-1 with TRBJ2-4; the D segment call TRBD2 is taken from the table without a DNA check. TRBV21-1 is termed a pseudogene. CDR3 length: 21 amino acids. CDR3 coding DNA: TGTGCCAGCAGCAAAGCGGGTTCAATAGGAGGGGACCTTATAGCCAAAAACATTCAGTACTTC. It encodes CASSKAGSIGGDLIAKNIQYF.

This chain connects TRBV3-1 (or the pseudogene TRBV3-2) to TRBJ2-5; TRBD1 aligns across 8 bases. Losses at the gene ends were 1 base for V and 4 bases for J; bases not matched to a gene: 8. This CDR3 spans 16 amino acids. Per the germline V gene, CDR1 is LGHDT and CDR2 is YNNKEL (reference sequence). The CDR3 nucleotides are TGTGCCAGCAGCCAAGGCGGGACAGGTGAGGGAGAGACCCAGTACTTC. Translation: CASSQGGTGEGETQYF.

V usage is TRBV4-1 and J usage is TRBJ1-3; 12 bases are a match to TRBD1. CDR3 length: 18 residues. Trimming removed 0 bases from V and 2 bases from J; junction bases left unmatched: 5. Per the germline V gene, CDR1 is MGHRA and CDR2 is YSYEKL. The CDR3 nucleotides are TGCGCCAGCAGCCAAGAGGGGTGGGACAGGGGGCCTGGAAACACCATATATTTT. This gives the protein CASSQEGWDRGPGNTIYF.

This clone appeared a single time. This chain joins TRBV21-1 and TRBJ2-3; the D call of TRBD1 is as the table states it, not checked on the DNA. TRBV21-1 is shown as a pseudogene. The CDR3 length is 17 residues. In nucleotides, the CDR3 is TGTGCCAGCAGCAAGAAGGGACCACAGGGGGCCACAGATACGCAGTATTTT. It is translated as CASSKKGPQGATDTQYF.

This rearrangement joins TRBV5-1 to TRBJ2-2; 8 bases fit TRBD1. The CDR3 is made up of 13 amino acids. Germline lookup yields CDR1 SGHRS and CDR2 YFSETQ. V shed 4 bases and J 6 bases; nucleotides not matched to a gene: 2. In DNA form, the CDR3 reads TGCGCCAGCAGCGGGACAGGCCCCGGGGAGCTGTTTTTT. Protein: CASSGTGPGELFF.

This chain uses TRBV6-5 with TRBJ1-1; no clear D gene. V was cut by 7 bases and J by 0 bases, with 3 bases left in between. This CDR3 comprises 11 residues. Germline V gives CDR1 MNHEY, CDR2 SVGAGI. CDR3 nucleotides: TGTGCCAGCAAGCTGAACACTGAAGCTTTCTTT. Translating gives CASKLNTEAFF.

The chain links TRBV7-9 to TRBJ2-2, with TRBD1 matching 12 bases. Germline V CDR1 and CDR2: SEHNR, FQNEAQ (reference sequence). This CDR3 region has 16 residues. With V trimmed by 1 base and J by 7 bases, 4 bases remained unmatched. CDR3 sequence: CASSLGGQGAHGELFF. The DNA of the CDR3 is TGTGCCAGCAGCTTAGGGGGACAGGGGGCGCACGGGGAGCTGTTTTTT.

The rearrangement links TRBV6-6 to TRBJ2-7, with a possible D match to TRBD1 (7 bases). The germline CDR1 and CDR2 sequences are MNHNY and SVGAGI (reference sequence). The length of the CDR3 is 15 residues. The V end lost 0 bases, the J end lost 10 bases, and 19 bases lay between the germline ends. CDR3 region: CASSYSPSGGTPQYF. The CDR3 DNA follows: TGTGCCAGCAGTTACTCCCCGTCAGGGGGGACCCCTCAGTACTTC.

The chain employs TRBV7-2 and TRBJ1-5; 7 nucleotides agree with TRBD1. Per germline, CDR1 SGHTA and CDR2 FQGNSA. The CDR3 covers 12 residues. The V and J ends lost 1 base and 13 bases, in that order; junction bases with no gene match: 4. The CDR3 region is CASSLVGGPQHF. CDR3 coding DNA: TGTGCCAGCAGCTTAGTAGGGGGCCCTCAGCATTTT.

The chain recombines TRBV7-9 with TRBJ1-1; no clear D gene. Per the germline V gene, CDR1 is SEHNR and CDR2 is FQNEAQ (reference sequence). The CDR3 has 14 amino acids. Between the trimmed V and J ends, which lost 5 bases and 3 bases, there was a span of 13 bases. For the CDR3, the DNA is TGTGCCAGCAGCCGTCTTACGCGGGACACTGAAGCTTTCTTT. The encoded protein is CASSRLTRDTEAFF.

The chain combines TRBV4-2 with TRBJ1-4, with D possibly TRBD1 on 6 matching bases. There are 17 residues in the CDR3. V was trimmed by 0 bases and J by 7 bases, leaving 18 bases between them. From germline, CDR1 is LGHNA and CDR2 YNFKEQ. CDR3 region: CASSQEWLGARGEKLFF. The CDR3 DNA follows: TGTGCCAGCAGCCAAGAGTGGTTGGGGGCGAGGGGTGAAAAACTGTTTTTT.

The V call is TRBV24-1, the J call TRBJ2-6, with unresolved D. Trimming left V 9 bases short and J 1 base short, with 6 bases between. There are 13 residues in the CDR3. Germline CDR1 is KGHDR and CDR2 is SFDVKD. CDR3 DNA sequence: TGTGCCACCGCAGTTTCTGGGGCCAACGTCCTGACTTTC. It specifies CATAVSGANVLTF.

The chain has TRBV2 and TRBJ1-1, with D perhaps matching TRBD1 (5 bases). V lost 4 bases, J lost 0 bases, and 21 bases lay in between. The CDR3 sequence is 18 residues long. Germline lookup yields CDR1 SNHLY and CDR2 FYNNEI. The CDR3 spells CASSAPGIFSLMNTEAFF. The CDR3 DNA sequence: TGTGCCAGCAGTGCCCCAGGGATTTTCTCCCTAATGAACACTGAAGCTTTCTTT.

In this sample, this clone turned up once. The chain uses TRBV3-1 (or the pseudogene TRBV3-2) and TRBJ2-4; TRBD1 matches at 9 bases. Germline trimming cut 5 bases from V and 5 bases from J; bases unmatched to any gene: 4. This CDR3 contains 14 residues. Germline CDR1 is LGHDT and CDR2 is YNNKEL (reference sequence). The CDR3 reads CASSEGTGQNIQYF. For the CDR3, the DNA is TGTGCCAGCAGCGAAGGGACAGGGCAAAACATTCAGTACTTC.